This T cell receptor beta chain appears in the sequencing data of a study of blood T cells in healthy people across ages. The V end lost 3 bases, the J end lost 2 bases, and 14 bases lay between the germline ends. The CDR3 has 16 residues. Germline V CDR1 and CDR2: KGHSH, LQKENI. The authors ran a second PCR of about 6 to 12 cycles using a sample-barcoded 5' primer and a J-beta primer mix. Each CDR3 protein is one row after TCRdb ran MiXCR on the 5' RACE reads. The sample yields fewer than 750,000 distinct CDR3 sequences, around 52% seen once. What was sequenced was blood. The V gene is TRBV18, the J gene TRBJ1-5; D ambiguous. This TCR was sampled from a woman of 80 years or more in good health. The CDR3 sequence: CASSPFSGGRNQPQHF. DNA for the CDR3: TGTGCCAGCTCACCTTTCTCTGGCGGACGCAATCAGCCCCAGCATTTT. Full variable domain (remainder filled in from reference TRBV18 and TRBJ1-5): NAGVMQNPRHLVRRRGQEARLRCSPMKGHSHVYWYRQLPEEGLKFMVYLQKENIIDESGMPKERFSAEFPKEGPSILRIQQVVRGDSAAYFCASSPFSGGRNQPQHFGDGTRLSIL.